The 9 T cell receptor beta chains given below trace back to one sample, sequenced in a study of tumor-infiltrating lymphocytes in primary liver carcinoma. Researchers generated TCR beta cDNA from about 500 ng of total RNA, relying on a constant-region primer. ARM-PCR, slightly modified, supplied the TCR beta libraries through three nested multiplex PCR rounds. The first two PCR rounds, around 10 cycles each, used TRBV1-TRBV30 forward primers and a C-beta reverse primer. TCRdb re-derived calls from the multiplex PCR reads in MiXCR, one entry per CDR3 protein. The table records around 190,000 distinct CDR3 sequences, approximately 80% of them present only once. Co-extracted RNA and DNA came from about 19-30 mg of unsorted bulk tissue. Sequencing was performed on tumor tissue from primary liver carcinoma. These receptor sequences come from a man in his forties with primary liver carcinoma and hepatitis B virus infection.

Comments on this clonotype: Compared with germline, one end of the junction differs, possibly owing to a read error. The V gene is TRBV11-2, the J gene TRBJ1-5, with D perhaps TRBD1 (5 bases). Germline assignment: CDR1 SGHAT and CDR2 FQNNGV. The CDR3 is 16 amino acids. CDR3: CASSLKGVQTNQPHHF. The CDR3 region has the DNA TGTGCCAGCAGCCTAAAAGGGGTACAGACGAATCAGCCCCATCATTTT.

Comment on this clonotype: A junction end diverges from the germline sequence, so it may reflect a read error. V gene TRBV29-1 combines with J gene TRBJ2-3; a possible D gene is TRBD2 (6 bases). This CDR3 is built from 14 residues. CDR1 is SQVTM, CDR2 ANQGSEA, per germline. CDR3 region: CSFVVGGNGDTRYF. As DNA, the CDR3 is TGCAGCTTCGTAGTGGGAGGTAATGGTGATACGCGGTATTTT.

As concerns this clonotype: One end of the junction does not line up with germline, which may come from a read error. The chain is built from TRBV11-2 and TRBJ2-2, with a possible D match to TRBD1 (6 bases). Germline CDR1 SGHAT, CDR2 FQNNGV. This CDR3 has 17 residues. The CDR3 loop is CASSLDHRGRDNWEMFF. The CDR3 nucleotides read TGTGCCAGCAGCTTAGATCATCGGGGTAGGGACAACTGGGAGATGTTTTTT.

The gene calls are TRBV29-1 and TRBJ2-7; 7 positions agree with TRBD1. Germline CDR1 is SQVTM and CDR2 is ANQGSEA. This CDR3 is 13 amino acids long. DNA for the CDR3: TGCAACGTCCGGGGACAGAAACCCTACGAGCAGTACTTC. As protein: CNVRGQKPYEQYF.

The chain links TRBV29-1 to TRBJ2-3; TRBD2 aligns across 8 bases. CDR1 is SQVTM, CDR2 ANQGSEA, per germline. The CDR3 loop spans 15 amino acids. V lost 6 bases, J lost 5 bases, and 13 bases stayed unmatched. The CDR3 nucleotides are TGCAGCGTCTCCTGGACTAGCAGTCGGGGAGATACGCAGTATTTT. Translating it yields CSVSWTSSRGDTQYF.

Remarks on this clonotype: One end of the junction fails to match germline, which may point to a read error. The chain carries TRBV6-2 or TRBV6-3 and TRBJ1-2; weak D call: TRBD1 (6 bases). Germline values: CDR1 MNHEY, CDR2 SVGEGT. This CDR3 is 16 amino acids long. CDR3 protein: CASGGSEQGVNYVYTF. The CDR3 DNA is TGTGCCAGCGGGGGAAGTGAACAGGGCGTTAACTATGTCTACACCTTC.

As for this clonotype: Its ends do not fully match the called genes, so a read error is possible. CDR3 bases: TGTGGCAGCAATGGGTGGAAGAACACTGAAGCTTTCTTT. This sequence encodes CGSNGWKNTEAFF. This chain links TRBV6-1 with TRBJ1-1; D not certain. CDR1 and CDR2 (germline): MNHNS, SASEGT. The CDR3 is 13 residues long.

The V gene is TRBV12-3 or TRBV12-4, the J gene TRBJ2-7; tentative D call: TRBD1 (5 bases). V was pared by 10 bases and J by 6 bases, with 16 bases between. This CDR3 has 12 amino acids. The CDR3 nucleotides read TGTGCCAACAGCTTCGCAGGGCTCGAGCAGTACTTC. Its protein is CANSFAGLEQYF.

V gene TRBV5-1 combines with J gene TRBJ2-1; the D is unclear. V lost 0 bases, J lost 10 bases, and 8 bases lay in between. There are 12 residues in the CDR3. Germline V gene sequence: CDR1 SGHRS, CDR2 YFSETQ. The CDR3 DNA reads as TGCGCCAGCAGCTTGGTGAGAGTCGAGCAGTTCTTC. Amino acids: CASSLVRVEQFF.